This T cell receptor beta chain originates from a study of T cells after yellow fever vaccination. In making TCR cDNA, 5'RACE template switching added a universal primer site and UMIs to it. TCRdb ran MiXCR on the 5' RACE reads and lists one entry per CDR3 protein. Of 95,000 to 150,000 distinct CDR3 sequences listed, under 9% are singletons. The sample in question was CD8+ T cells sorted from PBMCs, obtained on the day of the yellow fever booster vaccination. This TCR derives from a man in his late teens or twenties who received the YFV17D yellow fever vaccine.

Here the CDR3 DNA reads TGCGCCAGCAGCCAAGGGTCGATGAGCAATCAGCCCCAGCATTTT. It encodes CASSQGSMSNQPQHF. The rearrangement joins TRBV4-1 to TRBJ1-5; D gene ambiguous. The CDR3 contains 15 residues. From germline, CDR1 is MGHRA and CDR2 YSYEKL. Trimming pared 1 base from V and 1 base from J, leaving 8 bases between.